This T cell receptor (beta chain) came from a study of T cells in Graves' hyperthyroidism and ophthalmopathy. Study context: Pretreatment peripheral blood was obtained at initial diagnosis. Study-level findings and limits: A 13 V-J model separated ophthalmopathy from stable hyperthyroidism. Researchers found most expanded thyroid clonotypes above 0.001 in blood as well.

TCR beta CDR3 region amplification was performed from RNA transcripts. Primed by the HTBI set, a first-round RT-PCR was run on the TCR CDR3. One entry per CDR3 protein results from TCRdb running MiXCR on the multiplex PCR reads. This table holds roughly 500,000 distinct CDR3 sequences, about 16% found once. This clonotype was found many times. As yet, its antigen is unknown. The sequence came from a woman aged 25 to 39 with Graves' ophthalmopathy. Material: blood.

The CDR3 nucleotides read TGTGCCTGGAACCTCTGGGGGGGCCAAGAGACCCAGTACTTC. It codes for CAWNLWGGQETQYF. The chain employs TRBV30 and TRBJ2-5, with 7 bases matching TRBD2. CDR1 is GTSNPN and CDR2 is SVGIG in the germline V gene (reference sequence). The CDR3 consists of 14 residues. V lost 4 bases and J lost 1; bases outside the gene matches: 6.